These 30 T cell receptor beta chains were sequenced from one sample in a study of naive and memory T cell subsets. Findings and limits, study-wide: Especially in CD8 cells, naive repertoires contained a few larger clonotypes, possibly CD45RA-re-expressing memory cells.

Their antigens remain unidentified. Two oligonucleotides, mixed equimolar, formed the beta constant-region primer covering TRBC1 and TRBC2. Ligated cDNA was amplified by four rounds of PCR with nested alpha and beta constant-region primers and SP2. MiXCR, applied by TCRdb to the UMI-ligation and nested PCR reads, yields one record per CDR3 protein. The table shows over 130,000 distinct CDR3 sequences, with approximately 21% occurring only once. Sequencing was done on a sample of naive CD8+ T cells from blood. These receptors were obtained from a human donor in good health.

This rearrangement joins TRBV12-3 or TRBV12-4 to TRBJ2-6, with 9 bases identical to TRBD1. The V segment lost 5 bases and the J segment 6 bases; nucleotides outside the gene matches: 14. The CDR3 extends over 18 amino acids. As DNA, the CDR3 is TGTGCCAGCAGTGCGCCCCACCGGGGGACAGGGAAGGCCAACGTCCTGACTTTC. Translation: CASSAPHRGTGKANVLTF.

V gene TRBV9 combines with J gene TRBJ2-1, with a possible D match to TRBD1 (7 bases). V dropped 3 bases and J dropped 3 bases, with 13 bases sitting between them. Germline CDR1 is SGDLS and CDR2 is YYNGEE. The CDR3 is made up of 15 amino acids. In nucleotides, the CDR3 is TGTGCCAGCAGCGGGGGGGACAGTTTCTACAATGAGCAGTTCTTC. As protein: CASSGGDSFYNEQFF.

The chain links TRBV5-6 to TRBJ2-1; 8 nucleotides align to TRBD2. The CDR3 spans 14 residues. Germline assignment: CDR1 SGHDT and CDR2 YYEEEE. Trimming removed 4 bases from V and 6 bases from J; junction bases left unmatched: 6. The CDR3 nucleotides read TGTGCCAGCAGCAGGGGACTAGTAGTCAATGAGCAGTTCTTC. Protein: CASSRGLVVNEQFF.

The V and J genes are TRBV6-2 or TRBV6-3 and TRBJ2-1; no reliable D call. Germline V CDR1 and CDR2: MNHEY, SVGEGT. The CDR3 totals 16 residues. With 7 bases removed from V and 4 bases from J, the gap between germline ends came to 20 bases. CDR3 loop: CASTELRSGPYNEQFF. As DNA, the CDR3 is TGTGCCAGCACTGAGCTAAGATCCGGCCCTTACAATGAGCAGTTCTTC.

V is TRBV29-1 and J is TRBJ2-1; possible D gene TRBD1, 6 bases. With 7 bases removed from V and 3 bases from J, the gap between germline ends came to 25 bases. In germline, CDR1 is SQVTM, CDR2 ANQGSEA. CDR3 size: 17 residues. The CDR3, as DNA: TGCAGCGCCCCCGGGACACCTTCGGAGGCTAGCTACAATGAGCAGTTCTTC. Translated, it gives CSAPGTPSEASYNEQFF.

The chain carries TRBV30 and TRBJ2-7, with 7 bases matching TRBD1. Trimming took 4 bases from V and 3 from J; bases not matched to a gene: 6. Germline CDR1 reads GTSNPN; CDR2 reads SVGIG (reference sequence). The CDR3 length is 13 residues. This CDR3 is CAWTGTENYEQYF. In nucleotides, the CDR3 is TGTGCCTGGACCGGGACAGAAAACTACGAGCAGTACTTC.

V gene TRBV29-1 combines with J gene TRBJ2-7; 9 nucleotides agree with TRBD1. This CDR3 spans 17 amino acids. Losses at the gene ends were 7 bases for V and 0 bases for J; bases not matched to a gene: 16. Per germline, CDR1 SQVTM and CDR2 ANQGSEA. CDR3 coding DNA: TGCAGCGCAGGACCGGGACAGGGTCCCCTAGACTCCTACGAGCAGTACTTC. Translating it yields CSAGPGQGPLDSYEQYF.

V is TRBV5-1 and J is TRBJ2-1; 10 nucleotides align to TRBD2. The CDR3 is 15 amino acids. With 3 bases clipped from V and 6 bases from J, the junction kept 6 bases outside the gene matches. The germline CDR1 and CDR2 sequences are SGHRS and YFSETQ. CDR3 in amino acids: CASSSGTSDFNEQFF. In DNA form, the CDR3 reads TGCGCCAGCAGCTCCGGGACTAGCGATTTCAATGAGCAGTTCTTC.

This clonotype was found many times. The gene calls are TRBV12-3 or TRBV12-4 and TRBJ2-5; tentatively, D is TRBD1 or TRBD2 (6 bases each). The CDR3 runs 14 residues. Trimming took off 7 bases at V and 1 base at J, with 13 bases between the two ends. The CDR3 nucleotides read TGTGCCAGCACCAAAGGGGGACTCCAAGAGACCCAGTACTTC. This gives the protein CASTKGGLQETQYF.

V and J are TRBV7-9 and TRBJ2-3; D gene unclear. The CDR3 runs to 12 residues. Germline assignment: CDR1 SEHNR and CDR2 FQNEAQ (reference sequence). Trimming left V 5 bases short and J 2 bases short, with 5 bases between. CDR3 residues: CASSQITDTQYF. CDR3 sequence (DNA): TGTGCCAGCAGCCAAATCACAGATACGCAGTATTTT.

This clonotype was recorded a few times. V and J are TRBV28 and TRBJ2-3; 10 bases agree with TRBD1. The CDR3 runs 15 residues. CDR1 is MDHEN, CDR2 SYDVKM, per germline. V lost 3 bases, J lost 4 bases, and 4 bases stayed unmatched. This CDR3 is CASSFWGQGSDTQYF. The CDR3 coding sequence is TGTGCCAGCAGTTTTTGGGGACAGGGGTCAGATACGCAGTATTTT.

J is TRBJ1-2 and V is TRBV7-9; a weak D match, TRBD1 (5 bases). Germline-derived CDR1 and CDR2 are SEHNR and FQNEAQ (reference sequence). Deletions cut 8 bases from V and 4 bases from J, with 14 bases between. CDR3 length equals 13 residues. The CDR3 loop reads CASHRGGGYGYTF. In DNA form, the CDR3 reads TGTGCCAGCCACCGTGGGGGGGGCTATGGCTACACCTTC.

This clonotype was seen a handful of times. CDR3 bases: TGTGCCAGCAGCCTGACAGGGGCGTCCTACGAGCAGTACTTC. It specifies CASSLTGASYEQYF. V gene TRBV28 combines with J gene TRBJ2-7; 8 bases are a match to TRBD1. Germline values: CDR1 MDHEN, CDR2 SYDVKM. Trimming took 6 bases from V and 1 from J; bases not matched to a gene: 5. This CDR3 is 14 amino acids long.

The chain couples TRBV2 to TRBJ2-1, with D maybe TRBD2 (6 bases). V was trimmed by 4 bases and J by 5 bases, leaving 12 bases between them. Germline CDR1 is SNHLY and CDR2 is FYNNEI. The CDR3 extends over 14 amino acids. As DNA, the CDR3 is TGTGCCAGCAGTGTTAGCGGTCGGCACAATGAGCAGTTCTTC. Protein: CASSVSGRHNEQFF.

This clonotype was counted a few times. The J gene is TRBJ2-7, the V gene TRBV4-1; perhaps TRBD2 as D (6 bases). The CDR3 runs to 16 residues. V shed 3 bases and J shed 2 bases, with 17 bases lying between them. CDR1 is MGHRA and CDR2 is YSYEKL in the germline V gene. The CDR3 DNA reads as TGCGCCAGCAGCCAGGGTTACCAGCGGGCAACCTACGAGCAGTACTTC. Its translation: CASSQGYQRATYEQYF.

The J gene is TRBJ1-5, the V gene TRBV19; D uncertain. With 0 bases removed from V and 5 bases from J, the gap between germline ends came to 11 bases. The CDR3 consists of 15 residues. Germline V gives CDR1 LNHDA, CDR2 SQIVND (reference sequence). The CDR3 nucleotides are TGTGCCAGTAGTATAGATCTGCGGGTGGATCAGCCCCAGCATTTT. Amino acids: CASSIDLRVDQPQHF.

This clonotype was recorded a few times. The V call is TRBV9, the J call TRBJ2-3; D call uncertain. Per germline, CDR1 SGDLS and CDR2 YYNGEE. V was cut by 2 bases and J by 6 bases, with 10 bases left in between. The CDR3 sequence is 13 residues long. Here the CDR3 reads CASSVTPEDTQYF. The CDR3 coding sequence is TGTGCCAGCAGCGTGACCCCTGAGGATACGCAGTATTTT.

This clonotype has more than one count but fewer than ten. The chain is built from TRBV4-1 and TRBJ2-7; a possible D gene is TRBD1 (6 bases). The CDR3 has 15 amino acids. Trimming removed 2 bases from V and 2 bases from J, with 13 bases in between. Germline CDR1 is MGHRA and CDR2 is YSYEKL. CDR3 bases: TGCGCCAGCAGCCAAAGGGGCAGGGACACCTACGAGCAGTACTTC. Protein product: CASSQRGRDTYEQYF.

This clonotype turned up a few times. The gene calls are TRBV4-2 and TRBJ2-4; tentatively, D is TRBD1 (6 bases). The CDR3 loop spans 14 amino acids. CDR1 and CDR2 (germline): LGHNA, YNFKEQ. V lost 4 bases and J 3 bases, leaving 10 bases between the germline ends. The CDR3 DNA follows: TGTGCCAGCAGCCCGCCAGGGGTCAAAAACATTCAGTACTTC. Its protein product is CASSPPGVKNIQYF.

This clonotype was detected a few times. V usage is TRBV9 and J usage is TRBJ2-7, with TRBD1 identical over 12 bases. The CDR3 extends over 18 amino acids. Per the germline V gene, CDR1 is SGDLS and CDR2 is YYNGEE. Trimming cost V 3 bases and J 4 bases; bases outside gene matches: 14. CDR3 bases: TGTGCCAGCAGCGCAGCGGGACAGGGGGCGAGGGGGCCTTACGAGCAGTACTTC. Amino acid sequence: CASSAAGQGARGPYEQYF.

This clonotype was seen a few times. J is TRBJ2-1 and V is TRBV6-2 or TRBV6-3, with D hard to call. Germline loops: CDR1 MNHEY, CDR2 SVGEGT. CDR3 length: 14 amino acids. The germline V and J ends were trimmed by 7 bases and 3 bases, with 13 bases remaining between them. The CDR3 loop is CASTQLQGYNEQFF. The CDR3 DNA reads TGTGCCAGCACCCAACTACAAGGCTACAATGAGCAGTTCTTC.

The chain has TRBV6-2 or TRBV6-3 and TRBJ2-1; D gene unclear. Per the germline V gene, CDR1 is MNHEY and CDR2 is SVGEGT. The length of the CDR3 is 16 residues. V gave up 2 bases and J gave up 0 bases, with 11 bases separating them. CDR3 in DNA: TGTGCCAGCAGTTACAGAGAGCCGCTCTCCTACAATGAGCAGTTCTTC. Protein: CASSYREPLSYNEQFF.

The chain is built from TRBV6-2 or TRBV6-3 and TRBJ2-3; 7 bases are a match to TRBD2. Germline trimming cut 6 bases from V and 2 bases from J; bases unmatched to any gene: 5. Germline values: CDR1 MNHEY, CDR2 SVGEGT. The CDR3 runs to 14 residues. DNA of the CDR3: TGTGCCAGCAGCTCCAGCGGGGCCACAGATACGCAGTATTTT. This sequence encodes CASSSSGATDTQYF.

The chain carries TRBV25-1 and TRBJ1-4; a weak D match, TRBD1 (5 bases). CDR3 size: 17 residues. From germline, CDR1 is MGHDK and CDR2 SYGVNS. Between the trimmed V and J ends, which lost 3 bases and 8 bases, there was a span of 22 bases. CDR3 nucleotides: TGTGCCAGCAGTGATCCTTATCGCGGGACGGGGTTAGAAAAACTGTTTTTT. Its protein is CASSDPYRGTGLEKLFF.

The chain has TRBV7-9 and TRBJ2-7, with D perhaps matching TRBD1 (6 bases). CDR1 and CDR2 (germline): SEHNR, FQNEAQ (reference sequence). The CDR3 length is 15 residues. Between the trimmed V and J ends, which lost 1 base and 2 bases, there was a span of 12 bases. Here the CDR3 DNA reads TGTGCCAGCAGCTTAGGCGTGGGACATACCTACGAGCAGTACTTC. It yields the protein CASSLGVGHTYEQYF.

This clonotype has just a few counts. The CDR3 DNA reads TGTGCCAGCAGCCCTGGGACAGGGAGTGGCTACACCTTC. Translating it yields CASSPGTGSGYTF. This chain joins TRBV7-3 and TRBJ1-2; 9 positions agree with TRBD1. Per germline, CDR1 SGHTA and CDR2 FQGTGA. The CDR3 is made up of 13 amino acids. Trimming removed 5 bases from V and 7 bases from J; junction bases left unmatched: 5.

This clonotype was observed at least ten times. The chain joins TRBV5-6 to TRBJ1-6; D is uncertain. Germline CDR1 SGHDT, CDR2 YYEEEE. Trimming took 1 base from V and 6 from J, leaving 11 bases between them. This CDR3 spans 15 amino acids. The CDR3 DNA sequence: TGTGCCAGCAGCTTGTTGGGGAGGACTAATTCACCCCTCCACTTT. Amino acid sequence: CASSLLGRTNSPLHF.

V is TRBV28 and J is TRBJ2-5, with TRBD1 as a possible D gene (5 bases). Germline-derived CDR1 and CDR2 are MDHEN and SYDVKM. Trimming cost V 2 bases and J 3 bases, with 10 bases left between them. The CDR3 loop spans 14 amino acids. The CDR3 reads CASSLLGEKETQYF. The DNA for the CDR3 is TGTGCCAGCAGTTTACTAGGGGAAAAAGAGACCCAGTACTTC. Variable domain in full (rest from reference TRBV28 and TRBJ2-5): DVKVTQSSRYLVKRTGEKVFLECVQDMDHENMFWYRQDPGLGLRLIYFSYDVKMKEKGDIPEGYSVSREKKERFSLILESASTNQTSMYLCASSLLGEKETQYFGPGTRLLVL.

This chain uses TRBV5-1 with TRBJ2-2; D not certain. Germline CDR1 and CDR2: SGHRS and YFSETQ. With 0 bases removed from V and 2 bases from J, the gap between germline ends came to 8 bases. This CDR3 region has 15 residues. This CDR3 is CASSLVAENTGELFF. CDR3 DNA sequence: TGCGCCAGCAGCTTGGTGGCAGAAAACACCGGGGAGCTGTTTTTT.

This clonotype turned up a few times. The CDR3 coding sequence is TGCAGTGCCCCGGGGGGACAGGGTAGTTCTTGGGAGCAGTACTTC. Protein sequence: CSAPGGQGSSWEQYF. The chain is built from TRBV20-1 and TRBJ2-7; 9 bases agree with TRBD1. This CDR3 has 15 amino acids. V dropped 6 bases and J dropped 7; count of bases not matched to a gene: 16. Germline lookup yields CDR1 DFQATT and CDR2 SNEGSKA (reference sequence).